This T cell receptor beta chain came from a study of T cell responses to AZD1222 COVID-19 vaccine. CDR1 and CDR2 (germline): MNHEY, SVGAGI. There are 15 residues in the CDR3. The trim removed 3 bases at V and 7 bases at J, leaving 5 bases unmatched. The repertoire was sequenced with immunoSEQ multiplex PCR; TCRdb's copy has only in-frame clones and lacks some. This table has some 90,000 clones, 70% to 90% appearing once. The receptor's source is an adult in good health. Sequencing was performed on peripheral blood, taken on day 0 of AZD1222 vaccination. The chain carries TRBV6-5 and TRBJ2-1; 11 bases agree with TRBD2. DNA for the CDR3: TGTGCCAGCAGTTATTCGTTAGCGGGGGGGAATGAGCAGTTCTTC. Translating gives CASSYSLAGGNEQFF.